A selection of T cell receptor beta chains follows, all from one sample in a study of regulatory T cells in long-lasting Graves disease. TCRdb ran MiXCR on the multiplex PCR reads and lists one entry per CDR3 protein. The sample shows 450,000 or so distinct CDR3 sequences, roughly 22% of them seen only once. This sample comprised peripheral blood mononuclear cells (PBMCs), obtained when the disease was refractory, from a patient treated with antithyroid drugs. The receptors here all came from a female donor with Graves disease. Each CDR3 is given without its conserved first and last residue.

V gene: TRBV7-9; J gene: TRBJ2-7; CDR3 protein: ASSPPVGNYEQY
V gene: TRBV6-1; J gene: TRBJ2-4; CDR3 protein: ASTRSFWEGENIQY
V gene: TRBV25-1; J gene: TRBJ2-1; CDR3 protein: ASSESWEPNEQF
V gene: TRBV19; J gene: TRBJ1-1; CDR3 protein: ASSPARRRNTEAF
V gene: TRBV3-1; J gene: TRBJ2-3; CDR3 protein: ASSQRRLEGGADTQY
V gene: TRBV5-1; J gene: TRBJ1-5; CDR3 protein: ASSLGERGVNQPQH
V gene: TRBV19; J gene: TRBJ2-7; CDR3 protein: ATTGGLEQY
V gene: TRBV30; J gene: TRBJ1-5; CDR3 protein: AWSYGAGQPQH
V gene: TRBV7-8; J gene: TRBJ2-7; CDR3 protein: ASSISDLYEQY
V gene: TRBV11-2; J gene: TRBJ2-3; CDR3 protein: ASSSRLAGDGDTQY
V gene: TRBV7-9; J gene: TRBJ2-7; CDR3 protein: ASSPGGNRGPYEQY
V gene: TRBV7-9; J gene: TRBJ2-5; CDR3 protein: ACSLVGETQY
V gene: TRBV6-5; J gene: TRBJ1-2; CDR3 protein: ASSYYQGAQGGYT
V gene: TRBV29-1; J gene: TRBJ2-1; CDR3 protein: SVGGTYNEQF
V gene: TRBV28; J gene: TRBJ2-5; CDR3 protein: ASRLDSPGRETQY
V gene: TRBV29-1; J gene: TRBJ1-2; CDR3 protein: SVKPRQANYGYT
V gene: TRBV19; J gene: TRBJ1-1; CDR3 protein: ASSIARAATEAF
V gene: TRBV3-1; J gene: TRBJ2-7; CDR3 protein: ASSHSEVSSYEQY
V gene: TRBV7-9; J gene: TRBJ2-6; CDR3 protein: ASSSASGSKSSGANVLT
V gene: TRBV3-1; J gene: TRBJ1-2; CDR3 protein: ASSVPGMNYGYT
V gene: TRBV6-1; J gene: TRBJ2-7; CDR3 protein: ASLSSGRYEQY
V gene: TRBV28; J gene: TRBJ2-3; CDR3 protein: ASSSPHGVTDTQY
V gene: TRBV2; J gene: TRBJ1-1; CDR3 protein: ASRARTGGIRWTEAF
V gene: TRBV20-1; J gene: TRBJ2-7; CDR3 protein: SATPTSGRADEQY
V gene: TRBV7-2; J gene: TRBJ2-5; CDR3 protein: ASSSAGTQY
V gene: TRBV7-3; J gene: TRBJ1-6; CDR3 protein: ASSFDSYNSPLH
V gene: TRBV27; J gene: TRBJ1-5; CDR3 protein: ASSSNRGTNQPQH
V gene: TRBV20-1; J gene: TRBJ1-2; CDR3 protein: SSPGPNYGYT
V gene: TRBV14; J gene: TRBJ1-2; CDR3 protein: ASSRDTHYGYT
V gene: TRBV24-1; J gene: TRBJ2-5; CDR3 protein: ATSDFTGQGFQETQY
V gene: TRBV19; J gene: TRBJ1-1; CDR3 protein: ASRWRFNTEAF
V gene: TRBV7-2; J gene: TRBJ2-7; CDR3 protein: ASSLATNYEQY
V gene: TRBV7-2; J gene: TRBJ2-5; CDR3 protein: ASSPQEAAHGETQY
V gene: TRBV29-1; J gene: TRBJ1-2; CDR3 protein: SVGQGSYGYT
V gene: TRBV6-2/TRBV6-3; J gene: TRBJ2-2; CDR3 protein: ASRQGQNTGELF
V gene: TRBV30; J gene: TRBJ1-6; CDR3 protein: AWSTSDNSPLH
V gene: TRBV5-1; J gene: TRBJ2-2; CDR3 protein: ASSLDPTNTGELF
V gene: TRBV5-5; J gene: TRBJ1-1; CDR3 protein: ASSPRMALKNTEAF
V gene: TRBV5-6; J gene: TRBJ1-1; CDR3 protein: ASSLGWTDEAF
V gene: TRBV5-5; J gene: TRBJ1-4; CDR3 protein: ASRSMAQDEKLF
V gene: TRBV6-1; J gene: TRBJ1-1; CDR3 protein: ASSEGGGRKNTEAF
V gene: TRBV3-1; J gene: TRBJ2-7; CDR3 protein: ASSHATGTDDYEQY
V gene: TRBV5-1; J gene: TRBJ2-2; CDR3 protein: ASRLAITGELF
V gene: TRBV28; J gene: TRBJ2-7; CDR3 protein: ASSPSQGSREQY
V gene: TRBV5-1; J gene: TRBJ2-5; CDR3 protein: ASSLGGRYQETQY
V gene: TRBV28; J gene: TRBJ1-2; CDR3 protein: ASTFLRGRVGGYT
V gene: TRBV6-2/TRBV6-3; J gene: TRBJ2-5; CDR3 protein: ASRATQETQY
V gene: TRBV12-3/TRBV12-4; J gene: TRBJ1-1; CDR3 protein: ASSQVEWMNTEAF
V gene: TRBV7-2; J gene: TRBJ2-7; CDR3 protein: ASSATGNYEQY
V gene: TRBV28; J gene: TRBJ2-7; CDR3 protein: ASSLFAGRTYEQY
V gene: TRBV7-7; J gene: TRBJ2-5; CDR3 protein: ASSTTGLAGVETQY
V gene: TRBV20-1; J gene: TRBJ2-5; CDR3 protein: SARIPGTSKETQY
V gene: TRBV6-5; J gene: TRBJ2-7; CDR3 protein: ASSYGRAYEQY
V gene: TRBV9; J gene: TRBJ1-2; CDR3 protein: ASSVDGQGGYGYT
V gene: TRBV18; J gene: TRBJ1-2; CDR3 protein: ASSPVDNNYGYT
V gene: TRBV7-2; J gene: TRBJ1-2; CDR3 protein: ASSPGSRRADGYT